A selection of T cell receptor beta chains follows, all from one sample in a study of cytomegalovirus exposure and HLA in healthy donors. TCRdb keeps only in-frame clones here, not all; method: immunoSEQ multiplex PCR. Across tens of thousands of clones, the top ten clones capture less than 2.5% of the sample. The sequenced sample was PBMCs. The receptors originated from a female donor in good health and CMV-seronegative. The CDR3 runs from the conserved cysteine through the conserved F or W.

j_call	v_call	cdr3_aa
TRBJ1-1	TRBV15	CATSRGSSVLRAEAFF
TRBJ2-7	TRBV2	CASSGLEGYEQYF
TRBJ2-7	TRBV4-1	CASGPPRGPYEQYF
TRBJ1-2	TRBV6-1	CASSEARGYTF
TRBJ2-7	TRBV6-6	CASSYPGTEVGEQYF
TRBJ2-7	TRBV19	CASSIGVGDIYEQYF
TRBJ2-2	TRBV28	CASSVPGQGLSGELFF
TRBJ2-3	TRBV7-6	CASSLVAGGGADTQYF
TRBJ1-5	TRBV28	CASSPGALRPQHF
TRBJ1-2	TRBV5-6	CASNTPGQANYGYTF
TRBJ2-3	TRBV7-9	CASSLAGGADTQYF
TRBJ1-2	TRBV6-5	CATTDRQEGSYGYTF
TRBJ1-2	TRBV19	CASSQRTGRNYTF
TRBJ2-6	TRBV30	CAWSGSGANVLTF
TRBJ1-1	TRBV30	CAWRGQGNTEAFF
TRBJ2-7	TRBV7-3	CASSLTGTSGIHEQYF
TRBJ1-4	TRBV6-5	CASSYTGLNEKLFF
TRBJ1-2	TRBV6-5	CASSRGQGGYGYTF
TRBJ2-4	TRBV30	CAWSDPGLLYF
TRBJ2-3	TRBV4-1	CASSQDHVLSNTDTQYF
TRBJ1-5	TRBV4-2	CASSHVGGTRSNQPQHF
TRBJ2-4	TRBV9	CASSPSEGLAGKNIQYF
TRBJ1-4	TRBV30	CAWSAHGQAGGEKLFF
TRBJ2-7	TRBV13	CASSLSRGGYEQYF
TRBJ2-1	TRBV9	CASSVAPSGSGDNEQFF
TRBJ1-1	TRBV10-2	CASSDLLPQGATEAFF
TRBJ2-2	TRBV4-1	CASSQDWGGANTGELFF
TRBJ1-4	TRBV19	CASSITWDTEKLFF
TRBJ1-1	TRBV30	CAWGTGPDTEAFF
TRBJ2-5	TRBV27	CASSFEETQYF
TRBJ2-7	TRBV5-1	CASATGTGGGMYEQYF
TRBJ2-1	TRBV5-1	CASGGTTSYNEQFF
TRBJ1-5	TRBV5-6	CASSLSGGKSQPQHF